This TCR beta chain was obtained from a study of blood T cell repertoires in COVID-19. TCRdb's copy holds only in-frame clones and misses some; the assay was immunoSEQ multiplex PCR. Found here are 150,000 to 200,000 clones, 80% to 90% of them singletons; the top ten hold 1.1%. This clone has a handful of counts. The V end lost 6 bases, the J end lost 9 bases, and 18 bases lay between the germline ends. The V gene's germline CDR1 is SNHLY and CDR2 FYNNEI. The CDR3 is 14 amino acids. The rearrangement joins TRBV2 to TRBJ2-1; tentative D call: TRBD2 (7 bases). Material: peripheral blood. This receptor was obtained from a man between 35 and 55 years old with acute or convalescent COVID-19. CDR3 DNA: TGTGCCAGCAGGGGCGGGGGCGCTGACAGTGAGCAGTTCTTC. Encoded protein: CASRGGGADSEQFF.